The 16 T cell receptor beta chains listed next were all sequenced from one sample in a study of T-cell reconstitution after alpha-beta-depleted transplantation in children. Unique molecular identifiers were incorporated when the TCRbeta library was constructed. TCRdb independently ran MiXCR on the PCR reads; one entry per CDR3 protein. The table shows 500,000 to 600,000 distinct CDR3 sequences, with more than 20% occurring only once. The sequencing used PBMCs, collected before TCRalphabeta/CD19-depleted stem cell transplant. Receptors originate from a boy in the first two years of life with Wiskott-Aldrich syndrome, due to receive a stem cell transplant.

The chain combines TRBV27 with TRBJ1-6; TRBD1 might be the D (5 bases). V was trimmed by 6 bases and J by 13 bases, leaving 25 bases between them. The CDR3 covers 16 residues. Germline assignment: CDR1 MNHEY and CDR2 SMNVEV (reference sequence). The CDR3 DNA reads as TGTGCCAGCAGAAGGGACGGGGGACGTGGTATATATCCCCTCCACTTT. Translated: CASRRDGGRGIYPLHF.

The table lists this clonotype with a few counts. The chain uses TRBV29-1 and TRBJ2-1; 10 bases match TRBD2. Germline CDR1 SQVTM, CDR2 ANQGSEA. This CDR3 is 12 amino acids long. V was clipped by 7 bases and J by 8 bases; unmatched bases: 5. CDR3 bases: TGCAGCGCCGGGACTAGCGCTTATGAGCAGTTCTTC. Translation gives CSAGTSAYEQFF.

This rearrangement joins TRBV11-2 to TRBJ2-6; unclear D gene. V was shortened by 2 bases and J by 0 bases, with 8 bases between the two germline ends. CDR1 SGHAT and CDR2 FQNNGV come from the germline V gene. The CDR3 is 16 amino acids. CDR3 in DNA: TGTGCCAGCAGCTTATATATCTACTCTGGGGCCAACGTCCTGACTTTC. It codes for CASSLYIYSGANVLTF. The variable domain in full, with the rest retrieved from reference TRBV11-2 and TRBJ2-6, is EAGVAQSPRYKIIEKRQSVAFWCNPISGHATLYWYQQILGQGPKLLIQFQNNGVVDDSQLPKDRFSAERLKGVDSTLKIQPAKLEDSAVYLCASSLYIYSGANVLTFGAGSRLTVL.

The chain has TRBV6-1 and TRBJ1-1; no reliable D call. The CDR3 length is 14 residues. Trimming left V 4 bases short and J 2 bases short, with 11 bases between. Germline CDR1 reads MNHNS; CDR2 reads SASEGT. Here the CDR3 reads CASSAEPGNTEAFF. The CDR3 DNA is TGTGCCAGCAGTGCGGAGCCGGGAAACACTGAAGCTTTCTTT.

V is TRBV20-1 and J is TRBJ1-4, with D possibly being TRBD1 (6 bases). Trimming took off 0 bases at V and 8 bases at J, with 13 bases between the two ends. Germline CDR1 and CDR2: DFQATT and SNEGSKA (reference sequence). The CDR3 totals 14 residues. The CDR3 sequence is CSARDGGGWEKLFF. The CDR3 DNA is TGCAGTGCTAGAGATGGGGGGGGCTGGGAAAAACTGTTTTTT.

This sequence joins TRBV3-1 and TRBJ2-3; D remains ambiguous. CDR1 is LGHDT and CDR2 is YNNKEL in the germline V gene (reference sequence). The V and J ends lost 1 base and 0 bases respectively, with 11 bases between them. There are 16 residues in the CDR3. As DNA, the CDR3 is TGTGCCAGCAGCCAAGGTACAGAGTACAGCACAGATACGCAGTATTTT. This sequence encodes CASSQGTEYSTDTQYF.

Only a few counts were recorded for this clonotype. V is TRBV25-1 and J is TRBJ2-5; D uncertain. Trimming left V 5 bases short and J 5 bases short, with 6 bases between. CDR3 length equals 11 residues. Germline V gene data show CDR1 as MGHDK and CDR2 as SYGVNS. DNA of the CDR3: TGTGCCAGCAGTACCGTGGAGACCCAGTACTTC. Its protein is CASSTVETQYF.

The chain is built from TRBV10-2 and TRBJ2-3; D gene ambiguous. The CDR3 covers 15 residues. The V end was cut by 3 bases, the J end by 8 bases, with 18 bases between. From germline, CDR1 is WSHSY and CDR2 SAAADI. The CDR3 coding sequence is TGCGCCAGCAGTGAACCGGGTTTCTCCCCGGGTACGCAGTATTTT. Translated, it gives CASSEPGFSPGTQYF.

In its sample, this clonotype was seen a few times. The chain recombines TRBV20-1 with TRBJ2-7; D call uncertain. This CDR3 is built from 13 residues. Germline CDR1 reads DFQATT; CDR2 reads SNEGSKA (reference sequence). V lost 6 bases, J lost 0 bases, and 12 bases lay in between. This CDR3 reads CSAKNSASYEQYF. The CDR3, as DNA: TGCAGTGCAAAAAACAGCGCCTCCTACGAGCAGTACTTC.

This clonotype occurred a few times. The chain combines TRBV6-5 with TRBJ1-5; 7 bases are shared with TRBD1. Looked up from germline, CDR1 is MNHEY and CDR2 is SVGAGI. V trimming: 2 bases; J trimming: 7 bases; junction bases outside the gene matches: 2. This CDR3 is 13 amino acids long. The CDR3 coding sequence is TGTGCCAGCAGTTACGCCAGGGGGCAGCCCCAGCATTTT. It is translated as CASSYARGQPQHF.

The chain couples TRBV20-1 to TRBJ2-7; TRBD2 matches at 9 bases. Trimming at V came to 3 bases and at J to 5 bases, leaving 11 bases not matched to a gene. CDR1 is DFQATT and CDR2 is SNEGSKA in the germline V gene (reference sequence). The CDR3 sequence is 15 residues long. In DNA, the CDR3 is TGCAGTGCTAGTGTAGCTAGCGGGATCGTCCACGAGCAGTACTTC. It codes for CSASVASGIVHEQYF.

There are many counts of this clonotype. The rearrangement links TRBV20-1 to TRBJ1-1; D gene uncertain. The length of the CDR3 is 13 residues. Germline assignment: CDR1 DFQATT and CDR2 SNEGSKA (reference sequence). Between the trimmed V and J ends, which lost 3 bases and 11 bases, there was a span of 19 bases. As DNA, the CDR3 is TGCAGTGCTAGTCGGACTTTTAGAGTTGAGGCTTTCTTT. Translated: CSASRTFRVEAFF.

This clonotype has just a few counts. V and J are TRBV5-1 and TRBJ1-1; a weak D match, TRBD1 (5 bases). Germline V gene data show CDR1 as SGHRS and CDR2 as YFSETQ. CDR3 length: 14 amino acids. V was trimmed by 1 base and J by 1 base, leaving 8 bases between them. This CDR3 reads CASSLKGTNTEAFF. DNA of the CDR3: TGCGCCAGCAGCTTGAAGGGGACGAACACTGAAGCTTTCTTT.

The J gene is TRBJ2-5, the V gene TRBV27; D is ambiguous. This CDR3 has 13 amino acids. Germline V CDR1 and CDR2: MNHEY, SMNVEV (reference sequence). The V gene lost 6 bases and the J gene lost 4 bases, with 12 bases spanning the gap. The CDR3, as DNA: TGTGCCAGCAGCCGAACCCCTCGAGAGACCCAGTACTTC. This codes for CASSRTPRETQYF.

This clonotype was found a few times. The chain links TRBV7-9 to TRBJ2-2; D is undetermined. V was clipped by 4 bases and J by 5 bases, with 11 bases between them. The CDR3 sequence is 14 residues long. Germline V gene data show CDR1 as SEHNR and CDR2 as FQNEAQ (reference sequence). The chain's CDR3 is CASSSHAETGELFF. Here the CDR3 DNA reads TGTGCCAGCAGCTCGCATGCAGAAACCGGGGAGCTGTTTTTT.

The chain recombines TRBV5-1 with TRBJ2-7; maybe TRBD1 (5 bases). V was shortened by 4 bases and J by 3 bases, with 11 bases between the two germline ends. Germline V lookup: CDR1 SGHRS, CDR2 YFSETQ. This CDR3 spans 13 amino acids. In nucleotides, the CDR3 is TGCGCCAGCAGCGTTGGACACAGCTACGAGCAGTACTTC. Its protein is CASSVGHSYEQYF.